Below, one T cell receptor (beta chain) is given with its context. Its antigen remains unidentified. No base quality values were provided; no much bigger clone lies one nucleotide off. CD4+ T cells from unexposed donors were collected before the COVID-19 pandemic (2011-2018). Naive and memory CD4+ T cells were separated from cryopreserved PBMCs by CD4 enrichment followed by EasySep naive CD4+ T cell enrichment. Leukapheresis product for the unexposed donors was purchased commercially. Ficoll-Paque PLUS gradient centrifugation was used to isolate PBMCs from leukapheresis product or whole blood. PBMCs were either cryopreserved at -140°C or used fresh in the expansion assay. The QIAamp Micro DNA Kit was used to extract genomic DNA from the CD4+ T cells. The sample belongs to a study of CD4 T cells in relation to SARS-CoV-2 and coronaviruses listed by TCRdb under 2021. Broadly, across the study: Using patient-derived lymphoblastoid cell lines, the shared crossreactive spike epitopes were mapped to their HLA restriction. At the level of individual TCR clonotypes, the study evaluated whether memory CD4+ T cells crossreact between the spike proteins of SARS-CoV-2 and those of common cold coronaviruses. The Adaptive Biotechnologies TCR-sequencing kit was used for samples from a few pre-COVID donors and for the naive versus memory experiments, whereas the other data were Illumina-based. A different TCR-beta assay, based on Illumina, was used to sequence expansion assays from other donors in the study.

What the research found in general, with its limitations: Crossreactive clones showed significantly weaker SARS-CoV-2-driven expansion than monoreactive clones, consistent with antigenic imprinting. Since the crossreactivity analysis centred on spike protein, crossreactivity against other viral proteins was not assessed. Pre-pandemic and post-infection samples were not both contributed by any donor, so tracing of the source of pre-existing responses was limited. Small numbers of patients and of tested TCRs limited the study. Naive versus memory sequencing indicated that memory recall responses, rather than primary responses primed during culture, are detected by the assay. In about two thirds of donors, memory CD4+ clonotypes turned up that crossrecognized SARS-CoV-2 and at least one common cold coronavirus spike.

Uncultured naive and memory CD4+ T cell DNA received deep-resolution immunoSEQ TCR-beta sequencing. Processing in the source paper ran as follows. During preprocessing, nonproductive sequences were removed, as were CDR3s that did not start with C, did not end with F or W, or were shorter than 7 amino acids. Cultured and uncultured naive and memory CD4+ repertoires were searched for previously identified spike- and CEF-reactive CDR3s. After three terminal residues were trimmed from each end, CDR3 homology was quantified as pairwise Levenshtein distance using the stringdist R package. TCRdb's version of the immuneACCESS table is confined to in-frame rearrangements and falls short of the full clone set. An unresolved V gene accounts for under half of the shortfall where checked; the remainder is of unknown origin. The V and J calls and clone size are taken from that table; D and trimming were inferred from the DNA. Across this sample there are roughly 63,000 clones, with about 94% seen only once. The top ten clonotypes cover about 0.14% of the sample.

From the cysteine through the phenylalanine, the CDR3 covers 13 amino acids. Only the CDR3 region is kept as DNA, spanning 39 bases read in frame from base 1. From a lookup of the germline V gene, CDR1 and CDR2 are SGHRS and YFSETQ. V sheds 2 bases and J sheds 1 base, leaving 5 bases between their ends. Sequenced: naive CD4+ T cells from PBMCs. In light of the paper, this sample's cell subset or site label describes: naive CD4+ T cells isolated by negative enrichment. The sequence came from a human donor in good health. The chain is assembled from TRBV5-1 and TRBJ2-3, with no reliable assignment of the D segment. The CDR3 protein: CASSLLRTDTQYF. The nucleotide sequence reads as follows: TGCGCCAGCAGCTTATTACGCACAGATACGCAGTATTTT.